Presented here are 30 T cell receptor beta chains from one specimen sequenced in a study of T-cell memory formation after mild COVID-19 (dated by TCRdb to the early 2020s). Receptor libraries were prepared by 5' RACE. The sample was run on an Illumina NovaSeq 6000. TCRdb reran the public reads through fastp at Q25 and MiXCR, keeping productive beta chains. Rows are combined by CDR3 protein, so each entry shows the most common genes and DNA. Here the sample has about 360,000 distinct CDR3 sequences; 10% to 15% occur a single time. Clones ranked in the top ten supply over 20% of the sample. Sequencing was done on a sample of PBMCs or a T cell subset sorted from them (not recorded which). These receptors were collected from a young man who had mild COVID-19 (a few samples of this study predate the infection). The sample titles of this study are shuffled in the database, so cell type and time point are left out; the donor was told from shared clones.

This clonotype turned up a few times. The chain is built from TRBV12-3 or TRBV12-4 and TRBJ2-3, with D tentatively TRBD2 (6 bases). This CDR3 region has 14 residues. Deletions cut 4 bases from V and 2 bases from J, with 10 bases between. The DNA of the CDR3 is TGTGCCAGCAGTTCTAGCGATAACACAGATACGCAGTATTTT. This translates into CASSSSDNTDTQYF.

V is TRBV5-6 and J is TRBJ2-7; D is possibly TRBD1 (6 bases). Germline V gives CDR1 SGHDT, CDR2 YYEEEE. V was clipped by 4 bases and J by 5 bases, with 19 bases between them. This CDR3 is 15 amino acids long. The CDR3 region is CASSLRGPGDHEQYV. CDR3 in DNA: TGTGCCAGCAGCCTGAGGGGCCCAGGGGATCACGAGCAGTACGTC.

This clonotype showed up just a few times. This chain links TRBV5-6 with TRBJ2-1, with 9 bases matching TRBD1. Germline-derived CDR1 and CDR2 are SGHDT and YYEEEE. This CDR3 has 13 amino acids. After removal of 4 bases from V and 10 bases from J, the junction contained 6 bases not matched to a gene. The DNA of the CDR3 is TGTGCCAGCAGCCGGGACAGGGTGGGGGAGCAGTTCTTC. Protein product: CASSRDRVGEQFF.

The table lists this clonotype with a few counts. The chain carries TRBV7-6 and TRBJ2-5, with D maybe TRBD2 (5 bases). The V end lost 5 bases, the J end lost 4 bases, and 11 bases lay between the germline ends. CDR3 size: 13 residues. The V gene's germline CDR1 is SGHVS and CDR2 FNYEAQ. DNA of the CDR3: TGTGCCAGCAGCATCGGACTCGTAGAGACCCAGTACTTC. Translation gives CASSIGLVETQYF. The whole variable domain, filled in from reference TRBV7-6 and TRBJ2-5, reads GAGVSQSPRYKVTKRGQDVALRCDPISGHVSLYWYRQALGQGPEFLTYFNYEAQQDKSGLPNDRFSAERPEGSISTLTIQRTEQRDSAMYRCASSIGLVETQYFGPGTRLLVL.

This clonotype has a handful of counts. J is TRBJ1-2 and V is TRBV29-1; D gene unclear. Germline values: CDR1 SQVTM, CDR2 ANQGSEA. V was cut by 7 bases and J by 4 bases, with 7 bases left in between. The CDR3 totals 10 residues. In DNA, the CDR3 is TGCAGCGCGCTGTCCTATGGCTACACCTTC. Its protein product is CSALSYGYTF.

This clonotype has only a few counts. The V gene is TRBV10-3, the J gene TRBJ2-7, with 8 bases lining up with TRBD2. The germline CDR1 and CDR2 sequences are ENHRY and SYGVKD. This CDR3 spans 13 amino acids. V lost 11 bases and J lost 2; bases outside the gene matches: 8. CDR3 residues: CAVAGGPTYEQYV. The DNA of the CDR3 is TGTGCCGTCGCGGGGGGTCCTACCTACGAGCAGTACGTC.

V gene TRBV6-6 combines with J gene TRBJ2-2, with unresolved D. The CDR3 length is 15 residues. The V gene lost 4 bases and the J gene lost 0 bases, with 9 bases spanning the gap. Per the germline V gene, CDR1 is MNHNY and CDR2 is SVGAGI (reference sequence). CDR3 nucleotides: TGTGCCAGCAGTTTAGACAACGCGAACACCGGGGAGCTGTTTTTT. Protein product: CASSLDNANTGELFF.

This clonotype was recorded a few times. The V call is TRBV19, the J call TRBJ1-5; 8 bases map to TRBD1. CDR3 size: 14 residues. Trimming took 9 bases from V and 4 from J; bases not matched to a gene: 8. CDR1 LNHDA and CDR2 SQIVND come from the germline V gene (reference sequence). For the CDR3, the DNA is TGTGCCAGCAAATGGACAGGGATTAATCAGCCCCAGCATTTT. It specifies CASKWTGINQPQHF.

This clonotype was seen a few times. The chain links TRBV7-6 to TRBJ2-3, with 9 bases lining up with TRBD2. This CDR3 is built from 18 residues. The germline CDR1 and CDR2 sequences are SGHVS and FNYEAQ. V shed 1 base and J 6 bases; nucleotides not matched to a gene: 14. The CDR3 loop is CASSLEFFGGGAVDTQYF. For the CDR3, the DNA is TGTGCCAGCAGCTTAGAGTTCTTCGGCGGGGGGGCCGTCGATACGCAGTATTTT. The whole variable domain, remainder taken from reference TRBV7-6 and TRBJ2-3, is GAGVSQSPRYKVTKRGQDVALRCDPISGHVSLYWYRQALGQGPEFLTYFNYEAQQDKSGLPNDRFSAERPEGSISTLTIQRTEQRDSAMYRCASSLEFFGGGAVDTQYFGPGTRLTVL.

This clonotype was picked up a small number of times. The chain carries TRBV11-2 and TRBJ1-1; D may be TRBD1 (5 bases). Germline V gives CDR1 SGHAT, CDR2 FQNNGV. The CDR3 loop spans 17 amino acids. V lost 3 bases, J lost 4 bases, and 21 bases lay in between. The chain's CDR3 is CASSLDDPGFVGTEAFF. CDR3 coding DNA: TGTGCCAGCAGCTTGGACGACCCAGGGTTCGTGGGCACTGAAGCTTTCTTT.

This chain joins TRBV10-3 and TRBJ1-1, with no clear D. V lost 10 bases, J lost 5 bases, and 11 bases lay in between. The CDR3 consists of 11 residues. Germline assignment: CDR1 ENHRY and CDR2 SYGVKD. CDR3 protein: CATRRETEAFF. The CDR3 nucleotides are TGTGCCACCAGACGGGAGACTGAAGCTTTCTTT.

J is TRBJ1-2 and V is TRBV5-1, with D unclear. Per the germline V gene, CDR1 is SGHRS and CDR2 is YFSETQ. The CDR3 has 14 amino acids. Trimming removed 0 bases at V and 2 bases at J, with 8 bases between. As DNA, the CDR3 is TGCGCCAGCAGCTTGGAAATAGGAAACTATGGCTACACCTTC. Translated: CASSLEIGNYGYTF.

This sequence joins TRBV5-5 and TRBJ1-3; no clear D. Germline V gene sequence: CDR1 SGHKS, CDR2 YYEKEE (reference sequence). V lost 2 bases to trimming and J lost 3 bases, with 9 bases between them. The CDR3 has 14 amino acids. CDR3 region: CASSFGRHGNTIYF. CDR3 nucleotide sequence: TGTGCCAGCAGCTTCGGCCGGCATGGAAACACCATATATTTT. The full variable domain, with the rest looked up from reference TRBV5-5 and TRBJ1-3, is DAGVTQSPTHLIKTRGQQVTLRCSPISGHKSVSWYQQVLGQGPQFIFQYYEKEERGRGNFPDRFSARQFPNYSSELNVNALLLGDSALYLCASSFGRHGNTIYFGEGSWLTVV.

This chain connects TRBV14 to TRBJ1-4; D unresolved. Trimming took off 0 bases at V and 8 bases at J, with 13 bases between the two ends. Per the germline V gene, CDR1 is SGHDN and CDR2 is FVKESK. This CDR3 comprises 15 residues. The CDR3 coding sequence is TGTGCCAGCAGCCAAGACAGGAACGTCGGAGAAAAACTGTTTTTT. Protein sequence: CASSQDRNVGEKLFF.

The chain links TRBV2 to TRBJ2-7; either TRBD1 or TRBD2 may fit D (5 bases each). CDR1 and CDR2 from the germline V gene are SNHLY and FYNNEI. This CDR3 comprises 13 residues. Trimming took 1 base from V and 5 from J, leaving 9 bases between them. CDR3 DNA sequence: TGTGCCAGCAGTGAAGGGGGGTTAAACGAGCAGTACGTC. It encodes CASSEGGLNEQYV.

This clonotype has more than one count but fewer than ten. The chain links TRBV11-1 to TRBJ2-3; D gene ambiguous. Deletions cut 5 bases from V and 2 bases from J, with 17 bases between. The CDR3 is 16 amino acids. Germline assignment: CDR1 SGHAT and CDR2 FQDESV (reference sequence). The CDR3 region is CASSPNSRINTDTQYF. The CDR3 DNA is TGTGCCAGCAGCCCAAATAGCAGAATTAACACAGATACGCAGTATTTT.

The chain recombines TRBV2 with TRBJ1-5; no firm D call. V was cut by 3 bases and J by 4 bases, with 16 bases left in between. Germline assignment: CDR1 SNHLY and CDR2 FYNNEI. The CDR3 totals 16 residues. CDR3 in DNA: TGTGCCAGCAGTGAGCGCGGTCGGAATTTAAATCAGCCCCAGCATTTT. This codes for CASSERGRNLNQPQHF.

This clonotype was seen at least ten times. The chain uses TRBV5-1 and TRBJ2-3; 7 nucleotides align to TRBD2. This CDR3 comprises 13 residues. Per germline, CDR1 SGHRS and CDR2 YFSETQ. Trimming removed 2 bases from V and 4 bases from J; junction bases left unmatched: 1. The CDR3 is CASSFSGADTQYF. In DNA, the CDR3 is TGCGCCAGCAGCTTCAGCGGGGCAGATACGCAGTATTTT.

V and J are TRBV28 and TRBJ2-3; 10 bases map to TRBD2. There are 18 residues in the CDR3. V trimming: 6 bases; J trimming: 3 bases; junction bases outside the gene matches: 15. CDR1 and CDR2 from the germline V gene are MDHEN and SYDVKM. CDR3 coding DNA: TGTGCCAGCAGCCCTCAGCGGGGGGGCTCATGGGTAACAGATACGCAGTATTTT. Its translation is CASSPQRGGSWVTDTQYF. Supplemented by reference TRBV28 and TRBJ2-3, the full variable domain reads DVKVTQSSRYLVKRTGEKVFLECVQDMDHENMFWYRQDPGLGLRLIYFSYDVKMKEKGDIPEGYSVSREKKERFSLILESASTNQTSMYLCASSPQRGGSWVTDTQYFGPGTRLTVL.

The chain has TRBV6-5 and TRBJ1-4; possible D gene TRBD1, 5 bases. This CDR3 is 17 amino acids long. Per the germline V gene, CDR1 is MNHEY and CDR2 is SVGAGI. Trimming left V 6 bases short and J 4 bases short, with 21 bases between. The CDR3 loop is CASRPTAVQGLNEKLFF. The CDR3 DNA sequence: TGTGCCAGCAGACCAACCGCGGTGCAGGGACTTAATGAAAAACTGTTTTTT.

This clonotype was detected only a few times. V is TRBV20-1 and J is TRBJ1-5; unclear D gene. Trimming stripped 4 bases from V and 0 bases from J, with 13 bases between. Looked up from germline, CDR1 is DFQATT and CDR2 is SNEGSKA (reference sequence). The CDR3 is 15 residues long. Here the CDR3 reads CSAKGRRHSNQPQHF. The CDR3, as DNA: TGCAGTGCTAAAGGAAGACGCCATAGCAATCAGCCCCAGCATTTT.

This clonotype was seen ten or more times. The CDR3 region is CASSPTAGRETQYF. The CDR3 coding sequence is TGCGCCAGCAGCCCGACGGCCGGGAGAGAGACCCAGTACTTC. The genes are TRBV5-1 and TRBJ2-5; TRBD2 might be the D (6 bases). The V end was cut by 4 bases, the J end by 4 bases, with 14 bases between. Germline V lookup: CDR1 SGHRS, CDR2 YFSETQ. The CDR3 totals 14 residues.

The DNA for the CDR3 is TGTGCCAGCACCCAGACAGGGGGAGTCACCGGGGAGCTGTTTTTT. Its protein product is CASTQTGGVTGELFF. The chain employs TRBV6-5 and TRBJ2-2, with 9 bases matching TRBD1. Germline V gene lookup returns CDR1 MNHEY and CDR2 SVGAGI. This CDR3 is built from 15 residues. J gave up 4 bases and V 7 bases, and 7 bases lay outside the gene matches.

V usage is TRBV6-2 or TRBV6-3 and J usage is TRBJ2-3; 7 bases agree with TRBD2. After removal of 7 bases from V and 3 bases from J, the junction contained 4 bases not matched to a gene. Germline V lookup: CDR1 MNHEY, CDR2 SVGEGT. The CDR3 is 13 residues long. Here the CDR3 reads CASNAGATDTQYF. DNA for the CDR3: TGTGCCAGCAATGCGGGAGCGACAGATACGCAGTATTTT.

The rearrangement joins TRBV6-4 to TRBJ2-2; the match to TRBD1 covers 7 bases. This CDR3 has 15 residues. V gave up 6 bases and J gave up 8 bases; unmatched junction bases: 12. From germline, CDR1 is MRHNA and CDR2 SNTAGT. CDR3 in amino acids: CASRTPTGPGGELFF. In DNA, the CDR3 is TGTGCCAGCAGGACACCGACAGGGCCGGGTGGGGAGCTGTTTTTT.

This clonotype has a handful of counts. The CDR3 loop reads CASSLGSPLTEAFF. DNA of the CDR3: TGTGCCAGCAGCTTAGGGTCTCCGCTCACTGAAGCTTTCTTT. The chain employs TRBV7-2 and TRBJ1-1; no definite D call. There are 14 residues in the CDR3. CDR1 and CDR2 from the germline V gene are SGHTA and FQGNSA. Deletions cut 1 base from V and 4 bases from J, with 10 bases between.

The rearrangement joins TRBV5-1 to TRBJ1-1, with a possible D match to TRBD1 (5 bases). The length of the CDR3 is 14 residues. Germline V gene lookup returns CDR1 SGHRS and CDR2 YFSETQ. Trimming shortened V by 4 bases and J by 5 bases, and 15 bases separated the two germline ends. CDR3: CASSMLGGGTEAFF. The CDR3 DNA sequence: TGCGCCAGCAGCATGCTTGGGGGAGGGACTGAAGCTTTCTTT.

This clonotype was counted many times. The CDR3 loop is CASSPRGGTLNEQFF. In DNA form, the CDR3 reads TGTGCCAGCAGCCCCCGCGGCGGGACCTTGAATGAGCAGTTCTTC. The chain couples TRBV7-3 to TRBJ2-1; weak D call: TRBD2 (6 bases). Germline V gives CDR1 SGHTA, CDR2 FQGTGA. Trimming shortened V by 5 bases and J by 7 bases, and 18 bases separated the two germline ends. The CDR3 covers 15 residues.

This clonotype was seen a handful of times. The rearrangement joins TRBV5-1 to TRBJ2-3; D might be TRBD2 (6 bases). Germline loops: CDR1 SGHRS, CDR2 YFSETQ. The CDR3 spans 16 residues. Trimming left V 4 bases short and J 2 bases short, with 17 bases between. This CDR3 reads CASSNGGRPFTDTQYF. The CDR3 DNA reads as TGCGCCAGCAGCAACGGGGGTCGTCCGTTCACAGATACGCAGTATTTT.

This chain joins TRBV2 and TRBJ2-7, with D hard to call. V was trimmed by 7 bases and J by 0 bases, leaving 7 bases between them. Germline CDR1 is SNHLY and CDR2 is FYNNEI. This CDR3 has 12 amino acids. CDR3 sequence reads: CASTLSSYEQYV. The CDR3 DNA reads TGTGCCAGCACCCTAAGCTCCTACGAGCAGTACGTC.